This TCR beta chain stems from a study of vaccination and CD4 T cells after COVID-19. Overall study: Convalescent persons amounted to six males plus four females, two of whom were Hispanic. The peptides that stimulated the cells were overlapping spike peptides from SARS-CoV-2, HCoV-NL63, HCoV-OC43 and HCoV-229E. Regarding the study as a whole: Spike mono-reactivity was shown by 304 of 307 vaccine-specific clones in convalescent patients.

Of note for this clonotype: Its antigen is still unknown.

V shed 5 bases and J 1 base; nucleotides not matched to a gene: 4. Looked up from germline, CDR1 is SQVTM and CDR2 is ANQGSEA. The CDR3 runs to 13 residues. Treatment of the sample: roughly ten-day PBMC culture with coronavirus spike peptide pools or control peptides (ViraFEST assay). The collection of CD4+ T cells from the unexposed donor took place before the COVID-19 pandemic (2011-2018). A half-volume replacement of the medium with fresh IL-2 medium was performed on days 3 and 7. CD4+ T cells that had been cultured provided DNA sequenced with the Oncomine TCR Beta short-read assay. Genomic DNA was isolated from CD4+ T cells that had been cultured. TCRdb redid the calling of the PCR reads with MiXCR, one entry per CDR3 protein. The table has 7,000 to 9,500 distinct CDR3 sequences, less than 50% seen once; the top ten hold around a quarter.

The receptor was derived from a human donor in good health. Material for sequencing was CD4+ T cells from blood, cultured in vitro. The chain links TRBV29-1 to TRBJ1-1; 7 nucleotides match TRBD1. The CDR3 DNA reads TGCAGCGTTAGCAGGGGGACGAACACTGAAGCTTTCTTT. Translating it yields CSVSRGTNTEAFF.